This T cell receptor beta chain was documented in a study of blood T cell repertoires in COVID-19 (dated by TCRdb to 2019 to 2021). Study-level background: The collaborator samples originated in the United States, Italy and Spain and spanned the acute and convalescent phases of COVID-19. The material from the prospective study consisted of cDNA or gDNA derived from T cells, B-cell-depleted T cells, or PBMCs. Subjects who had been exposed to COVID-19, were actively infected with it, or had recovered from it provided the deeply sampled blood TCRbeta repertoires that made up the dataset. The repertoires were made available in a free public database intended to serve as a resource for research on the immune response to SARS-CoV-2. The samples were drawn from two sources: the first 160 participants of the ongoing ImmuneRACE study, and some 1,300 subjects contributed by 6 global collaborators. Sample metadata almost always included a de-identified subject ID, COVID-19 status, age in years and sex. Where HLA class I and class II types were available, the types were taken from metadata supplied by the sample provider, not from assay-based typing.

V has 3 bases trimmed and J has 6 bases trimmed; junction bases matching no gene number 10. There are 15 amino acids in the CDR3, from cysteine to phenylalanine inclusive. Just the 45-base CDR3 DNA is kept, in frame starting at base 1. The germline V gene (reference sequence) provides CDR1 GTSNPN and CDR2 SVGIG. A note on this clone: Its antigen specificity is not known. It has no much larger one-base neighbor in the sample; base qualities were not kept.

The paper's findings and limits, for the study overall: How much clinical and demographic metadata was included differed by source and by participant, and the metadata was provided uncurated.

In the prospective study, participants were roughly 18 to 95 years old, resided in 24 geographic areas of the United States, and were enrolled through a virtual design. To assign participants to cohorts, the prospective study relied on clinical history that participants themselves reported in a screening survey and a study questionnaire. Recovered participants in ImmuneRACE Cohort 3 were defined by two consecutive negative NP/OP PCR tests, clearance by a healthcare professional, or resolution of symptoms. In the prospective study, mobile phlebotomists collected whole blood, serum and a nasopharyngeal or oropharyngeal swab from each participant. Participants in the prospective study had the option to provide additional blood draws and questionnaires over a 2-month period. Before DNA extraction, blood samples from the prospective study were shipped at room temperature or frozen. The immunoSEQ Assay, a bias-controlled multiplex PCR, was used to amplify TCRbeta CDR3 regions from genomic DNA. For the original study's pipeline: The number of nucleated cells in each sample was estimated by amplification of reference gene primers within the assay. To quantify the absolute abundance of each unique TCRbeta CDR3 rearrangement, sequence reads were collapsed and filtered. Productive Simpson clonality was computed per sample as the square root of Simpson's diversity index over productive rearrangements. The immuneACCESS repertoire file appears here via TCRdb, limited to in-frame rearrangements. These files lack a portion of the clones; in checked studies, under half of the deficit traces to unresolved V genes, and the cause of the others is not known. V, J and clone size are those of that table, while D and trimming were read from the DNA. The sample contains over 150,000 clones, around 90% of them found a single time. 2% to 2.5% of the sample is in the top ten clones.

The TCR sequence derives from a woman aged 25 to 39 who had recovered from COVID-19. Here the chain combines TRBV30 and TRBJ1-2, with TRBD1 matching 10 junction bases. The sample consisted of PBMCs or T cells enriched from blood (not recorded which). The nucleotide sequence reads TGTGCCTGGAGCGGGGATTTGACAGGGGGCCATGGCTACACCTTC. Its amino acids are CAWSGDLTGGHGYTF.